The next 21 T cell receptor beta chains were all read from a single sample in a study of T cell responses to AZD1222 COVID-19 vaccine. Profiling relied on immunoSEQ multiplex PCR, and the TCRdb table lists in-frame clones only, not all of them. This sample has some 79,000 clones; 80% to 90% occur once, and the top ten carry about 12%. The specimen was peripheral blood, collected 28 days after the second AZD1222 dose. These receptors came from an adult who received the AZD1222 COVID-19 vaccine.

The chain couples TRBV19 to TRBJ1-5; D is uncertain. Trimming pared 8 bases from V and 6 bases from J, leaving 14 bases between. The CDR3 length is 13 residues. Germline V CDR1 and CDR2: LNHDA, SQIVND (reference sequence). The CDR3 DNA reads TGTGCCAGTCAGTCTTATGGTGGTCAGCCCCAGCATTTT. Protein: CASQSYGGQPQHF.

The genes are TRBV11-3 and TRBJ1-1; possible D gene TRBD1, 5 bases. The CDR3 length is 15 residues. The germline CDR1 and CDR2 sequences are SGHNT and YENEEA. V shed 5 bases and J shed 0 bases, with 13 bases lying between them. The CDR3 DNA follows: TGTGCCAGCAGCCGTGGAGGGGAGATGAACACTGAAGCTTTCTTT. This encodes CASSRGGEMNTEAFF.

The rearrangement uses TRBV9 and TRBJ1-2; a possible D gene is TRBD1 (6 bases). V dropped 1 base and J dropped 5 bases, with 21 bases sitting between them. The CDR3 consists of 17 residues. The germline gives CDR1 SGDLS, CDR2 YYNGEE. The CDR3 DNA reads TGTGCCAGCAGCGTAAATTGGAGGGACACCGGGGTTTATGGCTACACCTTC. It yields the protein CASSVNWRDTGVYGYTF.

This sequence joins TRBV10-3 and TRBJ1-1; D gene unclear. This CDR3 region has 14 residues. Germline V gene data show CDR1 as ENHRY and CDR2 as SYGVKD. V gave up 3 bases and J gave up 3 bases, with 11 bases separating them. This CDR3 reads CAISEGAGDTEAFF. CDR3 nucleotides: TGTGCCATCAGTGAAGGCGCCGGTGACACTGAAGCTTTCTTT.

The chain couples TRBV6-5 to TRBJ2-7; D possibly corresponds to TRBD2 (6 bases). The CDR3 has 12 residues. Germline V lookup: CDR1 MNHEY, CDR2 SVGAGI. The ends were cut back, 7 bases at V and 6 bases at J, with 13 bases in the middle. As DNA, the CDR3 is TGTGCCAGCACGGGAACGGGGGTCGAGCAGTACGTC. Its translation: CASTGTGVEQYV.

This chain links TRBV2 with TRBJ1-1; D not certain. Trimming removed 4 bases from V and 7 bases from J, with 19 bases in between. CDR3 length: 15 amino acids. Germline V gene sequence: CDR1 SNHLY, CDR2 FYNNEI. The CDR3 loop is CASSVEAGSVSEAFF. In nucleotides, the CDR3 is TGTGCCAGCAGTGTGGAGGCAGGAAGTGTGAGTGAAGCTTTCTTT.

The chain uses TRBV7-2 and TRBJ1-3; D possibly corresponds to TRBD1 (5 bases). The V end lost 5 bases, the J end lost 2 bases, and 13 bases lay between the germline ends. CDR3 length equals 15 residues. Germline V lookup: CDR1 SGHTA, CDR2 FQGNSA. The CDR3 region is CASSPSGGAGNTIYF. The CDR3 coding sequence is TGTGCCAGCAGCCCCTCGGGGGGTGCTGGAAACACCATATATTTT.

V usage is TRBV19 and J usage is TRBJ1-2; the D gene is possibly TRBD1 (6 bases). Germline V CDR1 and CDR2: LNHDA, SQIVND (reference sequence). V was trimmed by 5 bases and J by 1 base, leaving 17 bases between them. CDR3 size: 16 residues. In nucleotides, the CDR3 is TGTGCCAGTAGTCCCCCTACAGGGATGTTTAACTATGGCTACACCTTC. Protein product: CASSPPTGMFNYGYTF.

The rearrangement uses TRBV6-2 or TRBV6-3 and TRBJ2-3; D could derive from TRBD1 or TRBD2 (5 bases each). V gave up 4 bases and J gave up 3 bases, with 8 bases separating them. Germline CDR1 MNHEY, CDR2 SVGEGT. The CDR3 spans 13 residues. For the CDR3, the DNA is TGTGCCAGCAGTTGGGACCGAACAGATACGCAGTATTTT. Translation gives CASSWDRTDTQYF.

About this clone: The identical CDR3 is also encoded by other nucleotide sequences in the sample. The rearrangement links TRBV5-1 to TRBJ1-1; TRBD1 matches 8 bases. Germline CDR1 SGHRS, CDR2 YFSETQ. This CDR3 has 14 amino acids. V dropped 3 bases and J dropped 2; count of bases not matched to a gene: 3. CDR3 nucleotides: TGCGCCAGCAGCTCGGGGACAGGTAACACTGAAGCTTTCTTT. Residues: CASSSGTGNTEAFF.

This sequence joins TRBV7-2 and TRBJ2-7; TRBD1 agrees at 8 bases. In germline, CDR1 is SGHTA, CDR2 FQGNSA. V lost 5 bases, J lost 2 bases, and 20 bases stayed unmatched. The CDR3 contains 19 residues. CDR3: CASSIKQPGQESKPYEQYF. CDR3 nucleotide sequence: TGTGCCAGCAGCATAAAACAACCGGGACAGGAATCAAAACCCTACGAGCAGTACTTC.

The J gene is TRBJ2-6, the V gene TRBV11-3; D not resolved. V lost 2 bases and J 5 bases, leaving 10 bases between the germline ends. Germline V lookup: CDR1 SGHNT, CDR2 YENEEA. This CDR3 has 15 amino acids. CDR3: CASSLTPERANVLTF. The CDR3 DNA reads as TGTGCCAGCAGCTTAACCCCAGAGCGGGCCAACGTCCTGACTTTC.

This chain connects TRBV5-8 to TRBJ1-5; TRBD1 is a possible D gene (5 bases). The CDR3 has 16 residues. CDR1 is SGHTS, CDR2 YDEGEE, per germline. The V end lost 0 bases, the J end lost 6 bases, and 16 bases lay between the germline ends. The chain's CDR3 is CASSLVLGTQSQPQHF. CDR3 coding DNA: TGTGCCAGCAGCTTGGTATTGGGGACCCAAAGTCAGCCCCAGCATTTT.

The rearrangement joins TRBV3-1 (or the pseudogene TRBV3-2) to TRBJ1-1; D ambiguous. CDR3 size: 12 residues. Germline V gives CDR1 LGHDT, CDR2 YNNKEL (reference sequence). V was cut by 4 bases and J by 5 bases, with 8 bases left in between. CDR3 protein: CASSPLGTEAFF. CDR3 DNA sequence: TGTGCCAGCAGCCCCTTGGGGACTGAAGCTTTCTTT.

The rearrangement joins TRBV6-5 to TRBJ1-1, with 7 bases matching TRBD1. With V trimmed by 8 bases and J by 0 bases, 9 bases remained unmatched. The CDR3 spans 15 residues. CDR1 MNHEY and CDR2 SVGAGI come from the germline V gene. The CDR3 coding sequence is TGTGCCAGCGAGGGGAAGGGGGCCATGAACACTGAAGCTTTCTTT. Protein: CASEGKGAMNTEAFF.

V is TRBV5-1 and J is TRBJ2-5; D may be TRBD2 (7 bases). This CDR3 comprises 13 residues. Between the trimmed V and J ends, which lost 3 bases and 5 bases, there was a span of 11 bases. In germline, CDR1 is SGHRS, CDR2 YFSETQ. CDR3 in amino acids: CASSSGGQETQYF. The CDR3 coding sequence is TGCGCCAGCAGCTCGGGGGGCCAGGAGACCCAGTACTTC.

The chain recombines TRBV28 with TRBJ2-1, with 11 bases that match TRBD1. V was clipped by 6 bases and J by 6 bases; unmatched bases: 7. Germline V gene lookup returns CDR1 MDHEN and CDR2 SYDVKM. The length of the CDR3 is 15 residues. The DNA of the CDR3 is TGTGCCAGCAGATACCCGGGACAGGGGGGCAATGAGCAGTTCTTC. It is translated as CASRYPGQGGNEQFF. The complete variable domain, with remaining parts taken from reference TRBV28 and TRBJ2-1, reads DVKVTQSSRYLVKRTGEKVFLECVQDMDHENMFWYRQDPGLGLRLIYFSYDVKMKEKGDIPEGYSVSREKKERFSLILESASTNQTSMYLCASRYPGQGGNEQFFGPGTRLTVL.

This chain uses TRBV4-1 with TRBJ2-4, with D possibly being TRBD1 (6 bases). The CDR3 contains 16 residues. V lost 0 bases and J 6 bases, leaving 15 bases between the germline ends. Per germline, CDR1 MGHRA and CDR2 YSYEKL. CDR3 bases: TGCGCCAGCAGCCAAGAGGGGGCGCCCATACCAAACATTCAGTACTTC. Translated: CASSQEGAPIPNIQYF.

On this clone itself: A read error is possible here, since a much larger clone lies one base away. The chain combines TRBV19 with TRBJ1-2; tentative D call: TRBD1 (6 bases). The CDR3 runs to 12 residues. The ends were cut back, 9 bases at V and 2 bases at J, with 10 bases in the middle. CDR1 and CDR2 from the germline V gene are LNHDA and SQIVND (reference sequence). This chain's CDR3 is CASEQGNYGYTF. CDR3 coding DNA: TGTGCCAGCGAACAGGGCAACTATGGCTACACCTTC.

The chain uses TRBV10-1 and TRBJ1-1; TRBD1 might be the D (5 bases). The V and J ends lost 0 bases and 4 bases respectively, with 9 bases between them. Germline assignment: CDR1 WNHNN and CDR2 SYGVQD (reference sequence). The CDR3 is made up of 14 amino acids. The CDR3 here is CASSESTGPTEAFF. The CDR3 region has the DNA TGCGCCAGCAGTGAGTCTACAGGCCCCACTGAAGCTTTCTTT.

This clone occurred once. The CDR3 reads CASSQAVTGADSNQPQHF. The DNA of the CDR3 is TGTGCCAGCAGCCAAGCCGTAACAGGGGCCGATAGCAATCAGCCCCAGCATTTT. The V call is TRBV3-1 (or the pseudogene TRBV3-2), the J call TRBJ1-5, with 7 nucleotides matching TRBD1. This CDR3 has 18 residues. The trim removed 1 base at V and 0 bases at J, leaving 9 bases unmatched. The germline gives CDR1 LGHDT, CDR2 YNNKEL (reference sequence).